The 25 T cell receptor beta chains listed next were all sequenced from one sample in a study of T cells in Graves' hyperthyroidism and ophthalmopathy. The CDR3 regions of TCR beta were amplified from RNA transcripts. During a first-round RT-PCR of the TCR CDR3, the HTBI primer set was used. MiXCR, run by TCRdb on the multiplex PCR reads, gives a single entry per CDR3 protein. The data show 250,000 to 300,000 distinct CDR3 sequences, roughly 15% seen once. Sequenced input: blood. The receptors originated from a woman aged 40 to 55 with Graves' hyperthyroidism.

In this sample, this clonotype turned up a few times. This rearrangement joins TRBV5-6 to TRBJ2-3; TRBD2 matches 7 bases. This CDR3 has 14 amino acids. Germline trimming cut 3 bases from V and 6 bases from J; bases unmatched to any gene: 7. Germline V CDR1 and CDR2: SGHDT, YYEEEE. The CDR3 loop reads CASSSGLVADTQYF. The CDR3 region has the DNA TGTGCCAGCAGCTCCGGACTAGTGGCGGATACGCAGTATTTT.

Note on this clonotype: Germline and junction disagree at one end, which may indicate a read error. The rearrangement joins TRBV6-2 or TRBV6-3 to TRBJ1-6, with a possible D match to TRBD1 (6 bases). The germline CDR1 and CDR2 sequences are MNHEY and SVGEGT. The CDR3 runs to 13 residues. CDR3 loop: CASSYWTDSPPHF. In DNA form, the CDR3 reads TGTGCCAGCAGTTACTGGACAGATTCACCCCCCCACTTT.

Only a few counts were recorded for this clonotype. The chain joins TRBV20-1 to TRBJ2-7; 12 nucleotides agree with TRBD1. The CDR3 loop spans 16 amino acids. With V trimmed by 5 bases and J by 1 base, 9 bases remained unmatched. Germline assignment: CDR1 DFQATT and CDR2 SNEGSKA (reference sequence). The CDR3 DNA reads TGCAGTGCTCCTGGGACAGGGGGCCCTTCTTCCTACGAGCAGTACTTC. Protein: CSAPGTGGPSSYEQYF.

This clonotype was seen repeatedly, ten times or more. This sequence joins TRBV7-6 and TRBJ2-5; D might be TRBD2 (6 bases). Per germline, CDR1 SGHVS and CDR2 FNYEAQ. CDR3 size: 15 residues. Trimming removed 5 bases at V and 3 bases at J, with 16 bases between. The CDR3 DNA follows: TGTGCCAGCAGCACTAGCTTTAGCGGTGAAGAGACCCAGTACTTC. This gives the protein CASSTSFSGEETQYF.

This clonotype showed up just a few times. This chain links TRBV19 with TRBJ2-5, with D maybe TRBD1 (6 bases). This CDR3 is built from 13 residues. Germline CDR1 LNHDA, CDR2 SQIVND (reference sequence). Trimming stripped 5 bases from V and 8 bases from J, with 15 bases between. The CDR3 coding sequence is TGTGCCAGTAGTGGAAGGGGGTCCCCCACCCAGTACTTC. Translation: CASSGRGSPTQYF.

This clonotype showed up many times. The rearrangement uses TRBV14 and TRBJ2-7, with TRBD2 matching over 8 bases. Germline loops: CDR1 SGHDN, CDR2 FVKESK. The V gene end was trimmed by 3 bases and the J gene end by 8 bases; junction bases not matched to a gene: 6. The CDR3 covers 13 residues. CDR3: CASSQSRGGKQYF. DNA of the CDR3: TGTGCCAGCAGCCAGTCACGGGGGGGCAAGCAGTACTTC. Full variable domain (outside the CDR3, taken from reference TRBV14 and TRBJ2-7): EAGVTQFPSHSVIEKGQTVTLRCDPISGHDNLYWYRRVMGKEIKFLLHFVKESKQDESGMPNNRFLAERTGGTYSTLKVQPAELEDSGVYFCASSQSRGGKQYFGPGTRLTVT.

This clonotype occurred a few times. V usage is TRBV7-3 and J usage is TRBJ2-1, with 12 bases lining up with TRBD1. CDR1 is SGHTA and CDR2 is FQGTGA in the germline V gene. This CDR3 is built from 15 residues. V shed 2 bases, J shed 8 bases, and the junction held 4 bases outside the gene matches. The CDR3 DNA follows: TGTGCCAGCAGCTTAGAGGGACAGGGGGCCGATGAGCAGTTCTTC. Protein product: CASSLEGQGADEQFF.

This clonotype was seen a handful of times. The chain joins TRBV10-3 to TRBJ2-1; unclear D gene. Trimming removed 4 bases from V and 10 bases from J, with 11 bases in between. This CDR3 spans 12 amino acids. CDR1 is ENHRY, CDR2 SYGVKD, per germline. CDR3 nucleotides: TGTGCCATCAGTGTCTCGACTGAGGAGCAGTTCTTC. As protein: CAISVSTEEQFF.

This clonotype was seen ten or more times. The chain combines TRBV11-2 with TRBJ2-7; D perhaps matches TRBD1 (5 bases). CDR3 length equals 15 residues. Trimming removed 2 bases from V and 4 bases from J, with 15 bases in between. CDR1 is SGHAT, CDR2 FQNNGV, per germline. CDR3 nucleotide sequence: TGTGCCAGCAGCTTAAGAGCAGGGCCTGATTACGAGCAGTACTTC. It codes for CASSLRAGPDYEQYF.

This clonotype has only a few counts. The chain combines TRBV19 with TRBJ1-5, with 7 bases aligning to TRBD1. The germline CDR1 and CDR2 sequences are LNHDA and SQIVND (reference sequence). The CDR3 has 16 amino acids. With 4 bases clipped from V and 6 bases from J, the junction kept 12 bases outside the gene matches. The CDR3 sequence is CASSRRQGPNVQPQHF. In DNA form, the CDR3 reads TGTGCCAGTAGTAGGAGACAGGGCCCAAACGTTCAGCCCCAGCATTTT.

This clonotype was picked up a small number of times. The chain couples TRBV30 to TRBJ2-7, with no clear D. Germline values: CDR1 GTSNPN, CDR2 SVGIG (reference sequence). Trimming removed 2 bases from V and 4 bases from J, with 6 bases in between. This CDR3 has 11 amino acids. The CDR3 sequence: CAWSNEYEQYF. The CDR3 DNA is TGTGCCTGGAGTAATGAGTACGAGCAGTACTTC.

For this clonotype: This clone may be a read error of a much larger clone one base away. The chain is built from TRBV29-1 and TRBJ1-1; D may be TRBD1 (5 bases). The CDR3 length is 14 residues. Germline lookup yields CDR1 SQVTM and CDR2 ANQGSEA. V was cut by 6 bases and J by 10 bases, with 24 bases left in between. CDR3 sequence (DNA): TGCAGCGTCGGGACCGACACCCGAGGCGCTGGAGCTTTCTTT. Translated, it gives CSVGTDTRGAGAFF.

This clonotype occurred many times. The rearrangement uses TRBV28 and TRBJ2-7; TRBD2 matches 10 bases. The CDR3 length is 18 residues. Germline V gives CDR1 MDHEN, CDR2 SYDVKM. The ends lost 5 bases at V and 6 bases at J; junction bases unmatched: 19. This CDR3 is CASSPSWEREGRGLEQYF. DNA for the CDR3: TGTGCCAGCAGTCCCTCATGGGAGCGGGAGGGCCGAGGTCTCGAGCAGTACTTC.

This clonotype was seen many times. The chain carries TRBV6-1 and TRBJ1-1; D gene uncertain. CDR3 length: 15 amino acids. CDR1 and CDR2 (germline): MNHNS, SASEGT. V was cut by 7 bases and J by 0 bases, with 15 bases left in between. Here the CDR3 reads CASTRSWGLNTEAFF. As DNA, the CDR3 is TGTGCCAGCACCCGATCCTGGGGATTGAACACTGAAGCTTTCTTT.

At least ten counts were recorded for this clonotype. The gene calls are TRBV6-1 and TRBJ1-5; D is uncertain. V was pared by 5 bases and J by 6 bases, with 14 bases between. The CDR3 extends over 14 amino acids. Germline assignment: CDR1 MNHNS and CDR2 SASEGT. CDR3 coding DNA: TGTGCCAGCAGTTTGGCGATTGATCGTCAGCCCCAGCATTTT. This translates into CASSLAIDRQPQHF.

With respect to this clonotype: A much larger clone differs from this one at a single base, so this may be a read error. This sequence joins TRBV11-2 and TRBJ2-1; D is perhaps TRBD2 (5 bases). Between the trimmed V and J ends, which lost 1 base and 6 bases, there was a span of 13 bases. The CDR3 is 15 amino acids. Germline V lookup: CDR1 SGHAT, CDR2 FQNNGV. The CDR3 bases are TGTGCCAGCAGCTTAGCTAGCAGGAGGATCAATGAGCAGTTCTTC. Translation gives CASSLASRRINEQFF. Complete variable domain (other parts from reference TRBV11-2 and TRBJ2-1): EAGVAQSPRYKIIEKRQSVAFWCNPISGHATLYWYQQILGQGPKLLIQFQNNGVVDDSQLPKDRFSAERLKGVDSTLKIQPAKLEDSAVYLCASSLASRRINEQFFGPGTRLTVL.

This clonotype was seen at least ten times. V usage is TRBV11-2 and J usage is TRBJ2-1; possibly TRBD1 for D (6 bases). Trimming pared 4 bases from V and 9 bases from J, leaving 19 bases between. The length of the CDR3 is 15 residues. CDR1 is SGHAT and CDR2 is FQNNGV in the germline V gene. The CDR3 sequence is CASSSRPGARGEQFF. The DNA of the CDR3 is TGTGCCAGCAGCTCCCGCCCCGGGGCCAGGGGTGAGCAGTTCTTC.

The CDR3 sequence is CAWTPIGTDTQYF. DNA of the CDR3: TGTGCCTGGACCCCGATCGGCACAGATACGCAGTATTTT. V and J are TRBV30 and TRBJ2-3; D gene uncertain. With 4 bases removed from V and 1 base from J, the gap between germline ends came to 9 bases. The germline V gene encodes CDR1 GTSNPN and CDR2 SVGIG (reference sequence). This CDR3 spans 13 amino acids.

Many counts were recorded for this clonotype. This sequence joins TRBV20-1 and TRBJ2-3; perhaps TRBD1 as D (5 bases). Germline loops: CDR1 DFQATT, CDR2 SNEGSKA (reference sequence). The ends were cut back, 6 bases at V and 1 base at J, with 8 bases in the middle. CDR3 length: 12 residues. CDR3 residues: CSAGPGTDTQYF. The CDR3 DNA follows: TGCAGTGCGGGGCCGGGCACAGATACGCAGTATTTT.

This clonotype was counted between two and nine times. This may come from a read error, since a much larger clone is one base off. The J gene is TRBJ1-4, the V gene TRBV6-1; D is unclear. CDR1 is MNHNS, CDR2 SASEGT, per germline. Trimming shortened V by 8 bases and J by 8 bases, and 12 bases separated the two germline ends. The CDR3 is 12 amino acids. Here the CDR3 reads CASLDHPEKLFF. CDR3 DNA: TGTGCCAGCCTGGACCATCCCGAAAAACTGTTTTTT.

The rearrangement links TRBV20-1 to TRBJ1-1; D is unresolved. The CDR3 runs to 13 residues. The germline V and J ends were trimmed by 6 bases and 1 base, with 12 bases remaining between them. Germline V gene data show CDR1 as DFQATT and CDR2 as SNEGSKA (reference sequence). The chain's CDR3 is CSAWRPGNTEAFF. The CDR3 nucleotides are TGCAGTGCATGGCGGCCGGGGAACACTGAAGCTTTCTTT.

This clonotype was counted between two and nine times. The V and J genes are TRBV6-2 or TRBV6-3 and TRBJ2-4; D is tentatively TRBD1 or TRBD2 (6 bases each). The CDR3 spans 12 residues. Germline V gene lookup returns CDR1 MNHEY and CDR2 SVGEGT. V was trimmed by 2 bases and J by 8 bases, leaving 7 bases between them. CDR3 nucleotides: TGTGCCAGCAGTTACAGGGGGGACATTCAGTACTTC. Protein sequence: CASSYRGDIQYF.

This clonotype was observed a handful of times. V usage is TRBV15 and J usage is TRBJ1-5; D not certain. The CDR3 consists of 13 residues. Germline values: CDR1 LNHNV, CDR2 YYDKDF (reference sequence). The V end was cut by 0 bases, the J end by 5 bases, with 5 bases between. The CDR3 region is CATSRERYQPQHF. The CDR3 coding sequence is TGTGCCACCAGCAGAGAACGGTATCAGCCCCAGCATTTT.

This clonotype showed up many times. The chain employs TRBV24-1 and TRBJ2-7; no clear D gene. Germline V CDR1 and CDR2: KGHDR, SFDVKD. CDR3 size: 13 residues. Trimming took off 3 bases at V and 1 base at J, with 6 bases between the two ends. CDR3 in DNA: TGTGCCACCAGTGATGCCCGATCCTACGAGCAGTACTTC. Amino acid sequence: CATSDARSYEQYF.

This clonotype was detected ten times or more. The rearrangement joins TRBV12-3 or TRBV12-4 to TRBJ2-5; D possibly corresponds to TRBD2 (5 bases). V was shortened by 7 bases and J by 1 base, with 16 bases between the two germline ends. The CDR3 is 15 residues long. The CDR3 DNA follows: TGTGCCAGCAACTCACAGCGGTTACTCCAAGAGACCCAGTACTTC. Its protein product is CASNSQRLLQETQYF.